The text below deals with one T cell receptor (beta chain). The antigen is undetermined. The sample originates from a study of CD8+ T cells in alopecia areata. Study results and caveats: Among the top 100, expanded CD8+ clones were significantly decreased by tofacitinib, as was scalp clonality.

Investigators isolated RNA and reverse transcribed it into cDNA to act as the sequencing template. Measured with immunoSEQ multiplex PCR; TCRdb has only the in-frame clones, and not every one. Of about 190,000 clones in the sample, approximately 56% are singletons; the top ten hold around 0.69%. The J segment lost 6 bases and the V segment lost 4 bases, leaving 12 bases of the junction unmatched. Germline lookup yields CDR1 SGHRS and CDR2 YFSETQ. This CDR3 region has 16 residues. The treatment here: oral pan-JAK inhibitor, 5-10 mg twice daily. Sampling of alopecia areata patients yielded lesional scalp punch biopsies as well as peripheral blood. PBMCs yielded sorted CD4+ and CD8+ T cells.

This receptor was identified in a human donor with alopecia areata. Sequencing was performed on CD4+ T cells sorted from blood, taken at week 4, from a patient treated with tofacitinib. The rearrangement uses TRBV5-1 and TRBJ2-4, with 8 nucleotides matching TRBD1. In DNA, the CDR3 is TGCGCCAGCAGCCTGTCGACAGGGGTTGCGAGAAACATTCAGTACTTC. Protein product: CASSLSTGVARNIQYF.